Below, one TCR beta chain is given with its context. Its antigen is not known. The V end lost 0 bases, the J end lost 2 bases, and 7 bases lay between the germline ends. This CDR3 comprises 14 residues. Germline assignment: CDR1 MNHEY and CDR2 SVGAGI. Clones were sequenced by immunoSEQ multiplex PCR, and TCRdb holds only the in-frame ones, with some missing. The sample carries 15,000 or so clones, roughly four fifths recorded once. This entry comes from a study of ipilimumab plus nivolumab after autologous stem cell transplantation. Points from the study as a whole: Per the authors, repertoire, Treg and microbiota data justify further study.

The specimen was PBMCs, collected in a trial of ipilimumab plus nivolumab as post-transplant consolidation. The rearrangement joins TRBV6-5 to TRBJ1-2; tentative D call: TRBD1 (6 bases). This clonotype originated in a male donor with diffuse large B-cell lymphoma. The CDR3 loop reads CASSYSGGNYGYTF. The DNA of the CDR3 is TGTGCCAGCAGTTACTCAGGGGGGAACTATGGCTACACCTTC.